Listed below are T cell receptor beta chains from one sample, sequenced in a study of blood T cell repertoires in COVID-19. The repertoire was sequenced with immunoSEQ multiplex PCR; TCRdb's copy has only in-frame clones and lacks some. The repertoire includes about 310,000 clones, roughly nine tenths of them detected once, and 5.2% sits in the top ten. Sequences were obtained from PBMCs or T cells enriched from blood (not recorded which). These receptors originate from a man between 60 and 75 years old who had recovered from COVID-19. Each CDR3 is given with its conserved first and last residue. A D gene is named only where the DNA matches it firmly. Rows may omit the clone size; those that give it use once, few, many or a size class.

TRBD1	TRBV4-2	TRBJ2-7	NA	TGTGCCAGCAGCCAAGCAACGGGACAGCAAATCCAAAACGAGCAGTACTTC	CASSQATGQQIQNEQYF
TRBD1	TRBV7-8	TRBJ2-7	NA	TGTGCCAGCAGCCGAACCGGGACAGGGGGCTACGAGCAGTACTTC	CASSRTGTGGYEQYF
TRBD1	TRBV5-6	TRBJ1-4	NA	TGTGCCAGCAGCTTGGGCTTGGACAGGGACGCAACTAATGAAAAACTGTTTTTT	CASSLGLDRDATNEKLFF
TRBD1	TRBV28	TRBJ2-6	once	TGTGCCAGCAGTAACAGTGGACAGGGCTCTGCTGGGGCCAACGTCCTGACTTTC	CASSNSGQGSAGANVLTF
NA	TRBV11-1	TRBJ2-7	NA	TGTGCCAGCAGCTTAGTCGCCACGAGCTCCTACGAGCAGTACTTC	CASSLVATSSYEQYF
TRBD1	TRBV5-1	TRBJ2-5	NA	TGCGCCAGCAGCCGGCGTGGGACAGGGTCCGGAGAGACCCAGTACTTC	CASSRRGTGSGETQYF
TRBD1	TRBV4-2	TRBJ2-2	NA	TGTGCCAGCAGCCGAGACAGGGGAATCCCCGGGGAGCTGTTTTTT	CASSRDRGIPGELFF
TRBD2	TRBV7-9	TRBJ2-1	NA	TGTGCCGCAACCCCTCGAGAAGCGGGAGGTCTGAATGAGCAGTTCTTC	CAATPREAGGLNEQFF
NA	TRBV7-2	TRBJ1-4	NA	TGTGCCAGCAGCTTGAACCCCGGACAGTTAAATGAAAAACTGTTTTTT	CASSLNPGQLNEKLFF
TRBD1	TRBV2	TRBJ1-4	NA	TGTGCCAGCAGTGGAGGGACAGAAAATGAAAAACTGTTTTTT	CASSGGTENEKLFF
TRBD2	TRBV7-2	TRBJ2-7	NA	TGTGCCAGCAGCTTAGCGCGGCTAGCGGGAGGCGAGCAGTACTTC	CASSLARLAGGEQYF
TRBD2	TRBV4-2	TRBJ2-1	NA	TGTGCCAGCAGCCAAGAGTCCGGGACTAGCGGGAGCGCAACCAATGAGCAGTTCTTC	CASSQESGTSGSATNEQFF
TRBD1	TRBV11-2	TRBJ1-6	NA	TGTGCCAGCAGCTTCTGGACAGGGGTCCTTAATTCACCCCTCCACTTT	CASSFWTGVLNSPLHF